The 8 T cell receptor beta chains below all came from one sample that was sequenced in a study of T cell changes during pregnancy in multiple sclerosis. Using immunoSEQ multiplex PCR, the repertoire was profiled, and TCRdb retains in-frame clones only, with some absent. The table shows 60,000 to 75,000 clones, with just over 90% occurring only once. Here the sequenced sample was peripheral blood, taken after pregnancy. Receptors were obtained from a female donor with multiple sclerosis, enrolled in a pregnancy study.

The chain carries TRBV29-1 and TRBJ1-1; the D is unclear. Germline V gives CDR1 SQVTM, CDR2 ANQGSEA. This CDR3 has 12 amino acids. Trimming stripped 2 bases from V and 4 bases from J, with 8 bases between. As DNA, the CDR3 is TGCAGCGTTGAATCCGGTGGCACTGAAGCTTTCTTT. It translates to CSVESGGTEAFF.

The chain recombines TRBV5-1 with TRBJ2-5, with 9 bases aligning to TRBD2. The CDR3 runs 16 residues. Losses at the gene ends were 0 bases for V and 5 bases for J; bases not matched to a gene: 8. Germline V gives CDR1 SGHRS, CDR2 YFSETQ. CDR3 amino acids: CASSLVSGTSSETQYF. CDR3 coding DNA: TGCGCCAGCAGCTTGGTCTCCGGGACTAGCAGCGAGACCCAGTACTTC. Full variable domain (missing parts from reference TRBV5-1 and TRBJ2-5): KAGVTQTPRYLIKTRGQQVTLSCSPISGHRSVSWYQQTPGQGLQFLFEYFSETQRNKGNFPGRFSGRQFSNSRSEMNVSTLELGDSALYLCASSLVSGTSSETQYFGPGTRLLVL.

The V call is TRBV28, the J call TRBJ2-3, with 7 bases matching TRBD2. V lost 2 bases, J lost 6 bases, and 11 bases stayed unmatched. The CDR3 is 16 amino acids. CDR1 is MDHEN, CDR2 SYDVKM, per germline. This chain's CDR3 is CASSLDLAGAADTQYF. CDR3 DNA sequence: TGTGCCAGCAGTTTAGATTTGGCGGGAGCCGCGGATACGCAGTATTTT.

The chain has TRBV28 and TRBJ2-5; possibly TRBD2 for D (5 bases). CDR3 length: 15 residues. The V end lost 2 bases, the J end lost 4 bases, and 14 bases lay between the germline ends. Per germline, CDR1 MDHEN and CDR2 SYDVKM. The chain's CDR3 is CASSLGGPQAETQYF. The CDR3, as DNA: TGTGCCAGCAGTTTAGGAGGACCTCAGGCAGAGACCCAGTACTTC.

The J gene is TRBJ2-5, the V gene TRBV2; D is perhaps TRBD1 (5 bases). CDR1 is SNHLY and CDR2 is FYNNEI in the germline V gene. The V end was cut by 6 bases, the J end by 2 bases, with 13 bases between. The CDR3 spans 14 residues. The CDR3 DNA reads as TGTGCCAGCAGCTACAGGACCGTTCAAGAGACCCAGTACTTC. This gives the protein CASSYRTVQETQYF.

The chain has TRBV7-6 and TRBJ2-6; TRBD1 aligns across 9 bases. V shed 5 bases, J shed 3 bases, and the junction held 8 bases outside the gene matches. Germline CDR1 and CDR2: SGHVS and FNYEAQ. The CDR3 totals 17 residues. CDR3 sequence: CASSPTGGAVGANVLTF. CDR3 DNA sequence: TGTGCCAGCAGCCCCACAGGGGGCGCAGTTGGGGCCAACGTCCTGACTTTC.

The genes are TRBV28 and TRBJ2-7; unclear D gene. The length of the CDR3 is 11 residues. Per the germline V gene, CDR1 is MDHEN and CDR2 is SYDVKM. V was shortened by 3 bases and J by 3 bases, with 3 bases between the two germline ends. In DNA form, the CDR3 reads TGTGCCAGCAGTTTCTACTACGAGCAGTACTTC. Its translation: CASSFYYEQYF.

The chain joins TRBV28 to TRBJ1-2; 7 bases line up with TRBD1. CDR1 MDHEN and CDR2 SYDVKM come from the germline V gene. The CDR3 has 16 residues. J gave up 4 bases and V 7 bases, and 15 bases lay outside the gene matches. The CDR3 nucleotides read TGTGCCAGCATCGTGTTAAGACAGGGTAAGCTCTATGGCTACACCTTC. Translating gives CASIVLRQGKLYGYTF.